The rows below give T cell receptor beta chains drawn from one sample of a study of PD-1 blockade in classical Hodgkin lymphoma. Only in-frame clones appear in the TCRdb table, and some are missing; sequencing was by immunoSEQ multiplex PCR. The table includes roughly 46,000 clones, under 80% detected once. The starting material was peripheral blood mononuclear cells (PBMCs), obtained before the fourth cycle of nivolumab. These receptors were obtained from a human donor with classical Hodgkin lymphoma. CDR3s leave out the opening cysteine and the closing phenylalanine or tryptophan. Fields, in order: J gene, V gene, CDR3 length, CDR3 protein.

>TRBJ2-1|TRBV9|14
ASSTGLAVGYNEQF
>TRBJ2-7|TRBV6-5|12
ASSYLDGSYEQY
>TRBJ1-2|TRBV19|13
ASSAGDRSNYGYT
>TRBJ1-2|TRBV11-3|16
ASSLGVTGALANYGYT
>TRBJ2-5|TRBV5-4|12
ASSLGSTKETQY
>TRBJ2-3|TRBV9|14
ASSTGLAPKVDTQY
>TRBJ1-3|TRBV15|14
ATSRDHTSSGNTIY
>TRBJ2-3|TRBV9|12
ASSVLVYTDTQY
>TRBJ2-5|TRBV6-5|12
ASSYAGTHRTQY
>TRBJ1-5|TRBV11-3|12
ASSPGGSNQPQH
>TRBJ1-1|TRBV28|15
ASSPTMVDRVNTEAF
>TRBJ2-7|TRBV11-2|11
ASSSGTAGEQY
>TRBJ1-4|TRBV27|10
ASKTGNEKLF
>TRBJ2-1|TRBV12-5|14
ASGSTSGSIYNEQF
>TRBJ2-7|TRBV6-1|10
ASRIDNYEQY
>TRBJ2-3|TRBV7-2|11
ASSFVVRDTQY
>TRBJ2-5|TRBV4-3|12
ASSQQRGQETQY
>TRBJ2-2|TRBV10-2|14
ASSEGTSGSIGELF
>TRBJ2-2|TRBV18|14
ASSPLLAGNTGELF
>TRBJ2-3|TRBV7-3|13
ASSFDGVSTDTQY
>TRBJ2-3|TRBV9|12
ASSVARLTDTQY
>TRBJ1-1|TRBV6-6|11
ASSYLGQGFAF
>TRBJ2-1|TRBV9|13
ASSVGGASNHEQF
>TRBJ2-7|TRBV6-1|12
ASSAQASSYEQY
>TRBJ2-4|TRBV6-1|18
ASSDEVVHTIFSAKNIQY
>TRBJ2-7|TRBV6-5|11
ASRMSGLSEQY
>TRBJ2-3|TRBV5-6|13
ASSPTSSGTDTQY